This entry lists 31 T cell receptor beta chains sequenced from one sample in a study of T cell responses to AZD1222 COVID-19 vaccine. Using immunoSEQ multiplex PCR, the repertoire was profiled, and TCRdb retains in-frame clones only, with some absent. Of 150,000 to 190,000 clones listed, about nine tenths are singletons. Sequenced material: peripheral blood, taken on day 0 of AZD1222 vaccination. Receptors were obtained from an adult in good health.

V is TRBV9 and J is TRBJ1-1; 7 positions match TRBD1. Germline V lookup: CDR1 SGDLS, CDR2 YYNGEE. CDR3 length equals 15 residues. V lost 3 bases and J lost 2; bases outside the gene matches: 7. The CDR3 DNA is TGTGCCAGCAGCGCCTTAGGGACAGTAAACACTGAAGCTTTCTTT. This sequence encodes CASSALGTVNTEAFF. The whole variable domain, remainder taken from reference TRBV9 and TRBJ1-1, is DSGVTQTPKHLITATGQRVTLRCSPRSGDLSVYWYQQSLDQGLQFLIQYYNGEERAKGNILERFSAQQFPDLHSELNLSSLELGDSALYFCASSALGTVNTEAFFGQGTRLTVV.

The sample holds a few counts of this clone. The CDR3 bases are TGTGCCAGCAGCTCCGGGACCGACACCTACGAGCAGTACTTC. This encodes CASSSGTDTYEQYF. J is TRBJ2-7 and V is TRBV7-9, with D perhaps matching TRBD1 or TRBD2 (5 bases each). V was cut by 4 bases and J by 2 bases, with 12 bases left in between. This CDR3 contains 14 residues. Germline CDR1 is SEHNR and CDR2 is FQNEAQ (reference sequence).

The chain combines TRBV7-9 with TRBJ1-6; the D is unclear. There are 13 residues in the CDR3. Germline V gives CDR1 SEHNR, CDR2 FQNEAQ (reference sequence). V gave up 1 base and J gave up 9 bases, with 7 bases separating them. The CDR3 DNA reads as TGTGCCAGCAGCTTAGAAATTTCTTCACCCCTCCACTTT. Protein sequence: CASSLEISSPLHF.

J is TRBJ2-3 and V is TRBV29-1; D may be TRBD2 (7 bases). Looked up from germline, CDR1 is SQVTM and CDR2 is ANQGSEA. V was shortened by 7 bases and J by 4 bases, with 18 bases between the two germline ends. This CDR3 has 14 residues. The CDR3 protein is CSAQGGVVPDTQYF. CDR3 DNA sequence: TGCAGCGCTCAAGGGGGGGTAGTCCCAGATACGCAGTATTTT.

A word on this clone: One end of the junction does not line up with germline, which may come from a read error. This chain connects TRBV7-2 to TRBJ2-3; 10 bases are a match to TRBD2. This CDR3 has 14 amino acids. Germline assignment: CDR1 SGHTA and CDR2 FQGNSA. Written as DNA, the CDR3 is TGTGCCAGCAGCCTAGCGGGAGTCACAGATACGCAGTATTTT. Its translation: CASSLAGVTDTQYF.

The CDR3 nucleotides read TGTGCCAGCAGCTTAGGGGCAGGGACAGACAATGAGCAGTTCTTC. Encoded protein: CASSLGAGTDNEQFF. The chain uses TRBV7-9 and TRBJ2-1, with 7 positions matching TRBD1. Germline trimming cut 1 base from V and 5 bases from J; bases unmatched to any gene: 5. This CDR3 is 15 amino acids long. In germline, CDR1 is SEHNR, CDR2 FQNEAQ (reference sequence).

V usage is TRBV19 and J usage is TRBJ2-7; D gene unclear. Germline loops: CDR1 LNHDA, CDR2 SQIVND (reference sequence). Deletions cut 5 bases from V and 4 bases from J, with 15 bases between. This CDR3 spans 14 amino acids. DNA of the CDR3: TGTGCCAGTAGTCTAGGACCCTCGGTTTACGAGCAGTACTTC. Translated, it gives CASSLGPSVYEQYF.

The chain employs TRBV7-9 and TRBJ2-1; weak D call: TRBD2 (6 bases). V was trimmed by 7 bases and J by 3 bases, leaving 13 bases between them. From germline, CDR1 is SEHNR and CDR2 FQNEAQ (reference sequence). The CDR3 runs to 14 residues. CDR3: CASNQEGRYNEQFF. CDR3 DNA: TGTGCCAGCAATCAGGAGGGCCGCTACAATGAGCAGTTCTTC. Together with reference TRBV7-9 and TRBJ2-1, the CDR3 gives the full variable domain: DTGVSQNPRHKITKRGQNVTFRCDPISEHNRLYWYRQTLGQGPEFLTYFQNEAQLEKSRLLSDRFSAERPKGSFSTLEIQRTEQGDSAMYLCASNQEGRYNEQFFGPGTRLTVL.

For the CDR3, the DNA is TGTGCCAGCAGCTCAACCGGGACTAGCGAATACAATGAGCAGTTCTTC. It codes for CASSSTGTSEYNEQFF. The chain carries TRBV7-9 and TRBJ2-1; TRBD2 matches 10 bases. This CDR3 is built from 16 residues. V dropped 4 bases and J dropped 4; count of bases not matched to a gene: 7. Germline-derived CDR1 and CDR2 are SEHNR and FQNEAQ (reference sequence).

This clone was recorded once. The chain recombines TRBV4-1 with TRBJ2-5; tentative D call: TRBD1 (6 bases). The CDR3 has 14 residues. V dropped 0 bases and J dropped 4 bases, with 9 bases sitting between them. Germline values: CDR1 MGHRA, CDR2 YSYEKL. CDR3 loop: CASSQDLGAETQYF. In nucleotides, the CDR3 is TGCGCCAGCAGCCAAGATTTGGGGGCAGAGACCCAGTACTTC.

This sequence joins TRBV7-2 and TRBJ2-3; 7 bases fit TRBD2. This CDR3 region has 14 residues. The V gene's germline CDR1 is SGHTA and CDR2 FQGNSA. J lost 5 bases, V lost 3 bases, and 5 bases had no gene match. The CDR3 reads CASSFGLVGDTQYF. The CDR3 nucleotides read TGTGCCAGCAGCTTCGGACTAGTGGGAGATACGCAGTATTTT.

The J gene is TRBJ1-1, the V gene TRBV5-4; tentative D call: TRBD1 (5 bases). The germline V gene encodes CDR1 SGHNT and CDR2 YYREEE (reference sequence). V was cut by 0 bases and J by 7 bases, with 13 bases left in between. The CDR3 is 14 amino acids. CDR3 protein: CASSLVRRENEAFF. Here the CDR3 DNA reads TGTGCCAGCAGCTTGGTTCGCAGGGAGAATGAAGCTTTCTTT.

The rearrangement joins TRBV15 to TRBJ2-7; tentatively, D is TRBD1 or TRBD2 (5 bases each). CDR3 length: 14 amino acids. Germline assignment: CDR1 LNHNV and CDR2 YYDKDF (reference sequence). Deletions cut 5 bases from V and 7 bases from J, with 18 bases between. The CDR3 coding sequence is TGTGCCACCAGCCGGAGCAGGGACCGAGGGGAGCAGTACTTC. Translating it yields CATSRSRDRGEQYF.

This sequence joins TRBV5-1 and TRBJ1-2; D is unresolved. The CDR3 has 12 amino acids. The V and J ends lost 0 bases and 8 bases respectively, with 8 bases between them. Germline-derived CDR1 and CDR2 are SGHRS and YFSETQ. For the CDR3, the DNA is TGCGCCAGCAGCTTGGATCGCTCAGGCTACACCTTC. Translation: CASSLDRSGYTF.

This clone came up once. The chain employs TRBV2 and TRBJ1-2; D may be TRBD1 (6 bases). Germline CDR1 is SNHLY and CDR2 is FYNNEI. Trimming removed 7 bases from V and 9 bases from J, with 33 bases in between. The length of the CDR3 is 18 residues. CDR3 sequence: CASTNLSGANLRVFSYTF. As DNA, the CDR3 is TGTGCCAGCACAAATTTGTCGGGGGCAAACCTCAGAGTATTTAGCTACACCTTC.

This chain connects TRBV7-3 to TRBJ1-1; D remains unclear. The CDR3 is made up of 13 amino acids. Germline V gene data show CDR1 as SGHTA and CDR2 as FQGTGA. The ends were cut back, 5 bases at V and 5 bases at J, with 12 bases in the middle. The CDR3 protein is CASSERGDTEAFF. CDR3 nucleotide sequence: TGTGCCAGCAGCGAAAGAGGAGATACTGAAGCTTTCTTT.

This chain links TRBV5-1 with TRBJ1-3; 9 bases align to TRBD1. The germline V gene has CDR1 SGHRS and CDR2 YFSETQ. This CDR3 is 15 amino acids long. J was trimmed by 4 bases and V by 3 bases; bases with no gene match: 5. The chain's CDR3 is CASSSGGTGGNTIYF. The CDR3 DNA reads as TGCGCCAGCAGCTCCGGGGGGACAGGGGGAAACACCATATATTTT.

This clone was picked up one time. The chain links TRBV2 to TRBJ1-4, with D possibly being TRBD1 (6 bases). This CDR3 contains 16 residues. Trimming cost V 3 bases and J 1 base, with 12 bases left between them. Germline CDR1 is SNHLY and CDR2 is FYNNEI. The CDR3 reads CASSDFRGLTNEKLFF. CDR3 DNA: TGTGCCAGCAGTGATTTCAGGGGCCTAACTAATGAAAAACTGTTTTTT.

In this sample, this clone turned up a few times. The rearrangement links TRBV11-3 to TRBJ1-1; a possible D gene is TRBD1 (6 bases). Germline assignment: CDR1 SGHNT and CDR2 YENEEA. The CDR3 sequence is 14 residues long. V lost 2 bases and J lost 5, with 12 bases in between. The CDR3 region has the DNA TGTGCCAGCAGCTTAAGGGGGGATGGTACTGAAGCTTTCTTT. Protein product: CASSLRGDGTEAFF. The variable domain in full, completed from reference TRBV11-3 and TRBJ1-1, reads EAGVVQSPRYKIIEKKQPVAFWCNPISGHNTLYWYLQNLGQGPELLIRYENEEAVDDSQLPKDRFSAERLKGVDSTLKIQPAELGDSAVYLCASSLRGDGTEAFFGQGTRLTVV.

J is TRBJ1-1 and V is TRBV5-1, with 7 bases lining up with TRBD1. The CDR3 contains 16 residues. Per the germline V gene, CDR1 is SGHRS and CDR2 is YFSETQ. The V segment lost 3 bases and the J segment 3 bases; nucleotides outside the gene matches: 11. Written as DNA, the CDR3 is TGCGCCAGCAGCTGGGGAGGGGGCCGGGGGGACACTGAAGCTTTCTTT. This codes for CASSWGGGRGDTEAFF.

The chain uses TRBV7-9 and TRBJ2-7; TRBD2 agrees at 8 bases. V lost 6 bases and J lost 0; bases outside the gene matches: 10. The CDR3 is made up of 16 amino acids. Germline CDR1 reads SEHNR; CDR2 reads FQNEAQ (reference sequence). CDR3 in amino acids: CASSEIAGIGSYEQYF. The CDR3 DNA sequence: TGTGCCAGCAGTGAGATAGCGGGAATTGGCTCCTACGAGCAGTACTTC.

This rearrangement joins TRBV7-9 to TRBJ1-1; no reliable D call. V lost 5 bases, J lost 1 base, and 11 bases lay in between. The CDR3 loop spans 14 amino acids. The germline V gene has CDR1 SEHNR and CDR2 FQNEAQ (reference sequence). The CDR3 here is CASSAPSKNTEAFF. The CDR3 bases are TGTGCCAGCAGCGCCCCCAGTAAGAACACTGAAGCTTTCTTT.

As concerns this clone: Other DNA sequences in the sample encode the same CDR3. J is TRBJ2-7 and V is TRBV19; 8 nucleotides align to TRBD1. V was clipped by 3 bases and J by 2 bases; unmatched bases: 3. The germline V gene encodes CDR1 LNHDA and CDR2 SQIVND (reference sequence). The length of the CDR3 is 14 residues. The CDR3 is CASSIGQGAYEQYF. CDR3 nucleotides: TGTGCCAGTAGTATCGGACAGGGCGCCTACGAGCAGTACTTC.

The chain has TRBV9 and TRBJ2-7; D might be TRBD1 (6 bases). The CDR3 runs to 14 residues. V was clipped by 4 bases and J by 3 bases, with 14 bases between them. Germline CDR1 SGDLS, CDR2 YYNGEE. The CDR3 loop reads CASSSGTQGYEQYF. CDR3 in DNA: TGTGCCAGCAGCTCAGGAACACAGGGCTACGAGCAGTACTTC.

This chain joins TRBV27 and TRBJ2-3, with 10 nucleotides matching TRBD2. The V gene's germline CDR1 is MNHEY and CDR2 SMNVEV (reference sequence). This CDR3 comprises 19 residues. V lost 3 bases and J lost 10; bases outside the gene matches: 22. CDR3 nucleotides: TGTGCCAGCAGTTTTGGTACTAGCGGGATATCCCCCCCACGTATGGCGCAGTATTTT. Encoded protein: CASSFGTSGISPPRMAQYF.

The J gene is TRBJ1-2, the V gene TRBV5-1, with a possible D match to TRBD1 (5 bases). The CDR3 consists of 15 residues. Germline CDR1 reads SGHRS; CDR2 reads YFSETQ. V was clipped by 0 bases and J by 5 bases, with 14 bases between them. CDR3 sequence: CASSLEGDVRYGYTF. CDR3 coding DNA: TGCGCCAGCAGCTTGGAAGGGGACGTGAGGTATGGCTACACCTTC.

This chain links TRBV7-3 with TRBJ2-1; 7 bases match TRBD1. Trimming took 5 bases from V and 4 from J; bases not matched to a gene: 5. Germline CDR1 SGHTA, CDR2 FQGTGA. The CDR3 has 14 amino acids. CDR3 in DNA: TGTGCCAGCAGCATGGGACAGAGGTACAATGAGCAGTTCTTC. Translated, it gives CASSMGQRYNEQFF. The whole variable domain, filled in from reference TRBV7-3 and TRBJ2-1, reads GAGVSQTPSNKVTEKGKYVELRCDPISGHTALYWYRQSLGQGPEFLIYFQGTGAADDSGLPNDRFFAVRPEGSVSTLKIQRTERGDSAVYLCASSMGQRYNEQFFGPGTRLTVL.

V is TRBV5-8 and J is TRBJ2-1, with 7 bases fitting TRBD1. The CDR3 totals 16 residues. V shed 1 base, J shed 6 bases, and the junction held 10 bases outside the gene matches. Germline CDR1 and CDR2: SGHTS and YDEGEE. CDR3 nucleotide sequence: TGTGCCAGCAGCTTGTTGTGGACAGGACGGGTCAATGAGCAGTTCTTC. Protein product: CASSLLWTGRVNEQFF.

The CDR3, as DNA: TGTGCCAGTAGTATGAAGTTGACCTACGAGCAGTACTTC. It yields the protein CASSMKLTYEQYF. This chain links TRBV19 with TRBJ2-7; D ambiguous. The germline V gene encodes CDR1 LNHDA and CDR2 SQIVND (reference sequence). Trimming cost V 3 bases and J 2 bases, with 8 bases left between them. The CDR3 contains 13 residues.

V gene TRBV4-1 combines with J gene TRBJ1-5; no clear D gene. Germline-derived CDR1 and CDR2 are MGHRA and YSYEKL. There are 15 residues in the CDR3. Trimming shortened V by 0 bases and J by 7 bases, and 13 bases separated the two germline ends. The DNA of the CDR3 is TGCGCCAGCAGCCAAGATCTCCGGGAAAGGCAGCCCCAGCATTTT. Protein sequence: CASSQDLRERQPQHF.

V and J are TRBV19 and TRBJ1-5, with D possibly TRBD1 on 6 matching bases. This CDR3 has 14 residues. In germline, CDR1 is LNHDA, CDR2 SQIVND (reference sequence). The V and J ends lost 6 bases and 3 bases respectively, with 12 bases between them. The CDR3 is CASSKTGNNQPQHF. CDR3 nucleotide sequence: TGTGCCAGTAGCAAAACAGGGAACAATCAGCCCCAGCATTTT.